This note documents a single T cell receptor beta chain sequence. Its antigen is still unknown. The data belong to a study of T cells in Graves' hyperthyroidism and ophthalmopathy. Germline values: CDR1 KGHSH, CDR2 LQKENI. The CDR3 sequence is 18 residues long. The V gene end was trimmed by 2 bases and the J gene end by 0 bases; junction bases not matched to a gene: 6. Broader study findings: Ophthalmopathy and stable hyperthyroidism were separated by a 13 V-J model.

RNA transcripts provided the source from which TCR beta CDR3 regions were amplified. HTBI primers were the set used in a first-round RT-PCR of the TCR CDR3. In TCRdb, the multiplex PCR reads were re-called with MiXCR into one record per CDR3 protein. This sample carries about 370,000 distinct CDR3 sequences, around 15% of them seen once, and the ten largest clones take about 20%. The clonotype originates from a woman aged 55-69 years with Graves' ophthalmopathy. The chain uses TRBV18 and TRBJ2-6; 8 bases map to TRBD2. Sequenced material: blood. DNA of the CDR3: TGTGCCAGCTCACCAGTGACTAGCGTAAGCTCTGGGGCCAACGTCCTGACTTTC. As protein: CASSPVTSVSSGANVLTF.